A single TCR beta chain is shown here with its context. Its antigen is currently unknown. The source of the sample is a study of a mutant IDH1 vaccine in newly diagnosed glioma. Whole-study context: An approximately 62% male, 37.5% female split and a mean age of approximately 38 years characterized treated patients.

Study-level points and caveats: Changes to the top peripheral T cell clonotypes appeared unrelated to pseudoprogression. Vaccine-induced immune responses occurred in under 95% of patients.

The CDR3 has 15 residues. CDR1 is SQVTM and CDR2 is ANQGSEA in the germline V gene. Trimming pared 7 bases from V and 2 bases from J, leaving 20 bases between. The assay was immunoSEQ multiplex PCR, and TCRdb's table has in-frame clones only and misses some. Here the sample spans some 68,000 clones, roughly 78% being singletons. Regarding time point: baseline, week 1 (first vaccination visit). Treatment: pre-vaccination baseline after standard-of-care therapy. The sequence derives from a man aged 50 to 60 with glioma. Source: PBMCs, taken from a glioma patient treated with radiotherapy, temozolomide or both. The gene calls are TRBV29-1 and TRBJ1-2, with D perhaps TRBD1 (6 bases). The DNA of the CDR3 is TGCAGCGCTCGGGGCCAGGGGCCTGAGAACTATGGCTACACCTTC. It encodes CSARGQGPENYGYTF. The full variable domain, in which reference TRBV29-1 and TRBJ1-2 provide the parts outside the CDR3, is SAVISQKPSRDICQRGTSLTIQCQVDSQVTMMFWYRQQPGQSLTLIATANQGSEATYESGFVIDKFPISRPNLTFSTLTVSNMSPEDSSIYLCSARGQGPENYGYTFGSGTRLTVV.